This TCR beta chain came from a study of tumor-infiltrating lymphocytes in primary liver carcinoma. Study summary: The five patients, who were men and women, ranged in age from 30 to 69 years. T1-T3 N0M0 was the stage of the tumors, which were roughly 4 to 11 cm across. Study-level points and caveats: Relative to tumor region pairs, the tumor-adjacent and tumor-blood pairs showed overlap that was lower.

Blood RNA originated from unsorted whole blood, with germline DNA additionally extracted. The CDR3 consists of 15 residues. CDR1 is SGHDN and CDR2 is FVKESK in the germline V gene. Points on this clonotype: Its antigen is not known. At one boundary the junction diverges from the germline segment, which might be a read error.

The template, around 520 ng total RNA, yielded TCR beta cDNA made with a constant-region primer. Slightly modified ARM-PCR with three nested multiplex PCR rounds yielded TCR beta libraries. A C-beta reverse primer and TRBV1-TRBV30 forward primers served in each of the first two PCR rounds, at approximately 10 cycles apiece. In TCRdb, the multiplex PCR reads were re-called with MiXCR into one record per CDR3 protein. The sample gives almost 200,000 distinct CDR3 sequences, less than 75% of which show up once; 7% to 8.5% is in the top ten. The receptor comes from an older woman with primary liver carcinoma and hepatitis B virus infection. The specimen sequenced was peripheral blood. The J gene is TRBJ2-2, the V gene TRBV14, with TRBD1 matching over 11 bases. CDR3 loop: CAGSQGQGATGELFF. DNA for the CDR3: TGTGCCGGCAGCCAAGGACAGGGGGCCACCGGGGAGCTGTTTTTT.